This entry lists 16 T cell receptor beta chains sequenced from one sample in a study of shared clonotypes between healthy human individuals. TCRdb keeps only in-frame clones here, not all; method: immunoSEQ multiplex PCR. The table has a few million clones, 93% seen once; the top ten hold about 1.7%. Terminally differentiated effector memory CD45RA+ cells were excluded from the naive CD8 cells, which were CD45RO-negative and positively selected for CCR7. The sample comprised naive CD8+ T cells from PBMCs. These receptors all stem from a man aged 18 to 30 in good health. Some clones in this sample may be carry-over from other donors' samples.

This chain joins TRBV27 and TRBJ2-2, with TRBD1 identical over 8 bases. The CDR3 sequence is 13 residues long. Trimming cost V 6 bases and J 8 bases; bases outside gene matches: 5. The V gene's germline CDR1 is MNHEY and CDR2 SMNVEV (reference sequence). The CDR3 spells CASRRTGLGELFF. Written as DNA, the CDR3 is TGTGCCAGCAGGAGGACAGGGTTAGGGGAGCTGTTTTTT.

The V and J genes are TRBV7-8 and TRBJ1-1; D is undetermined. The germline V gene has CDR1 SGHVS and CDR2 FQNEAQ. Trimming took 2 bases from V and 4 from J, leaving 14 bases between them. This CDR3 spans 15 amino acids. The CDR3 nucleotides are TGTGCCAGCAGCTTACGTGCAGGAGTCGTCACTGAAGCTTTCTTT. Translation gives CASSLRAGVVTEAFF.

V gene TRBV7-6 combines with J gene TRBJ2-7, with D perhaps TRBD1 (6 bases). The CDR3 runs 15 residues. Trimming took off 5 bases at V and 1 base at J, with 15 bases between the two ends. The germline V gene encodes CDR1 SGHVS and CDR2 FNYEAQ. CDR3 region: CASSPKTGPSYEQYF. The CDR3, as DNA: TGTGCCAGCAGCCCGAAGACAGGCCCTTCCTACGAGCAGTACTTC.

This rearrangement joins TRBV9 to TRBJ1-1; 9 bases agree with TRBD1. The CDR3 is 15 amino acids. V gave up 0 bases and J gave up 7 bases; unmatched junction bases: 7. Germline values: CDR1 SGDLS, CDR2 YYNGEE. The CDR3 is CASSVAQTGGGEAFF. CDR3 in DNA: TGTGCCAGCAGCGTAGCCCAAACAGGGGGCGGTGAAGCTTTCTTT.

This chain connects TRBV5-4 to TRBJ2-5; TRBD1 agrees at 7 bases. This CDR3 region has 13 residues. CDR1 and CDR2 from the germline V gene are SGHNT and YYREEE (reference sequence). V lost 2 bases and J lost 7; bases outside the gene matches: 5. CDR3 in DNA: TGTGCCAGCAGCTTTGGCTACAGGGGGACCCAGTACTTC. The encoded protein is CASSFGYRGTQYF.

V gene TRBV19 combines with J gene TRBJ2-1, with 7 bases identical to TRBD1. The germline V gene encodes CDR1 LNHDA and CDR2 SQIVND (reference sequence). The CDR3 loop spans 12 amino acids. The CDR3, as DNA: TGTGGTTCCACAGGGGACATAGGTGAGCAGTTCTTC. This codes for CGSTGDIGEQFF.

The genes are TRBV4-3 and TRBJ2-7, with D hard to call. The CDR3 sequence is 13 residues long. Germline V CDR1 and CDR2: LGHNA, YSLEER. The germline V and J ends were trimmed by 0 bases and 3 bases, with 6 bases remaining between them. DNA for the CDR3: TGCGCCAGCAGCCAAGATTACCGCTACGAGCAGTACTTC. As protein: CASSQDYRYEQYF.

Notes on this clone: Other DNA sequences from this sample encode an identical CDR3 as well. The chain uses TRBV29-1 and TRBJ2-7, with a tentative D call TRBD2 (6 bases). The germline V gene encodes CDR1 SQVTM and CDR2 ANQGSEA. The CDR3 covers 13 residues. V was clipped by 3 bases and J by 0 bases, with 9 bases between them. The CDR3 region has the DNA TGCAGCGTTGAGGGACTGAGCTCCTACGAGCAGTACTTC. Translating gives CSVEGLSSYEQYF.

The chain links TRBV9 to TRBJ1-2; D remains unclear. Germline lookup yields CDR1 SGDLS and CDR2 YYNGEE. V dropped 7 bases and J dropped 4 bases, with 14 bases sitting between them. There are 13 residues in the CDR3. The CDR3 spells CASATTESYGYTF. The CDR3 bases are TGTGCCAGCGCGACCACAGAAAGCTATGGCTACACCTTC.

Points on this clone: Other DNA sequences in this sample translate to the same CDR3. V usage is TRBV9 and J usage is TRBJ2-5, with D possibly TRBD2 on 5 matching bases. Trimming removed 0 bases from V and 2 bases from J, with 11 bases in between. CDR1 is SGDLS and CDR2 is YYNGEE in the germline V gene. The CDR3 has 15 amino acids. CDR3 coding DNA: TGTGCCAGCAGCGTAGGAGGCGGGCCGCAAGAGACCCAGTACTTC. This translates into CASSVGGGPQETQYF.

The rearrangement links TRBV4-2 to TRBJ2-5, with TRBD2 identical over 11 bases. This CDR3 has 16 amino acids. Germline CDR1 reads LGHNA; CDR2 reads YNFKEQ. The V gene end was trimmed by 4 bases and the J gene end by 4 bases; junction bases not matched to a gene: 8. The CDR3 reads CASSLLAGGTGETQYF. CDR3 coding DNA: TGTGCCAGCAGCCTCCTAGCGGGAGGTACAGGAGAGACCCAGTACTTC.

V is TRBV4-1 and J is TRBJ1-1, with D tentatively TRBD1 (5 bases). V was trimmed by 4 bases and J by 3 bases, leaving 15 bases between them. The CDR3 length is 15 residues. Germline V gene sequence: CDR1 MGHRA, CDR2 YSYEKL. CDR3 in DNA: TGCGCCAGCAGCCGAGTGACCGGGACCTACACTGAAGCTTTCTTT. Translated, it gives CASSRVTGTYTEAFF.

This chain joins TRBV19 and TRBJ1-3; D might be TRBD1 (5 bases). This CDR3 contains 15 residues. In germline, CDR1 is LNHDA, CDR2 SQIVND (reference sequence). V was trimmed by 6 bases and J by 5 bases, leaving 17 bases between them. CDR3 DNA: TGTGCCAGTAGCCCCGACCGGGACCGCAGAAACACCATATATTTT. As protein: CASSPDRDRRNTIYF.

The J gene is TRBJ2-7, the V gene TRBV11-2; 8 bases map to TRBD2. Per germline, CDR1 SGHAT and CDR2 FQNNGV. The length of the CDR3 is 13 residues. With 10 bases clipped from V and 4 bases from J, the junction kept 9 bases outside the gene matches. CDR3 nucleotides: TGTGCCACCGCAAACCGGGAGGGATACGAGCAGTACTTC. Protein sequence: CATANREGYEQYF.

V gene TRBV9 combines with J gene TRBJ1-2; D not resolved. Germline-derived CDR1 and CDR2 are SGDLS and YYNGEE. Trimming removed 4 bases from V and 2 bases from J, with 18 bases in between. The CDR3 is 16 residues long. CDR3 in amino acids: CASSPRLAEWNYGYTF. CDR3 DNA: TGTGCCAGCAGCCCGCGACTGGCGGAGTGGAACTATGGCTACACCTTC.

The J gene is TRBJ2-5, the V gene TRBV27; 7 bases are a match to TRBD2. With 3 bases clipped from V and 5 bases from J, the junction kept 6 bases outside the gene matches. Germline-derived CDR1 and CDR2 are MNHEY and SMNVEV (reference sequence). There are 14 residues in the CDR3. DNA of the CDR3: TGTGCCAGCAGTTTGCGGGAAGCGGGGGAGACCCAGTACTTC. Translation gives CASSLREAGETQYF.